The 32 T cell receptor beta chains listed next were all sequenced from one sample in a study of cytomegalovirus exposure and HLA in healthy donors. Primers: 60 Vbeta forward and 13 Jbeta reverse. Libraries were prepared by immunoSEQ multiplex PCR; TCRdb keeps only in-frame clonotypes and omits some of them. Of some 200,000 clones detected, around four fifths appear once; the ten largest clones hold about 1.5%. The sample taken for sequencing was PBMCs. Receptors originate from a man aged 50 to 60 in good health and CMV-seronegative.

Concerning this clone: One end of the junction does not line up with germline, which may come from a read error. This sample also contains other DNA sequences that code for the same CDR3. This chain uses TRBV7-3 with TRBJ2-5, with 8 bases that match TRBD1. The CDR3 has 15 residues. CDR1 SGHTA and CDR2 FQGTGA come from the germline V gene. In DNA, the CDR3 is TGCGCCAGCAGCTTACGGCAGGGGGCAGGAGAGACCCAGTACTTC. It is translated as CASSLRQGAGETQYF.

This chain joins TRBV7-8 and TRBJ1-5; perhaps TRBD1 as D (5 bases). V lost 1 base and J lost 3, with 16 bases in between. This CDR3 comprises 17 residues. Per the germline V gene, CDR1 is SGHVS and CDR2 is FQNEAQ. CDR3 sequence (DNA): TGTGCCAGCAGCTTAGAGAGCCCCTGGGGCCACAATCAGCCCCAGCATTTT. This codes for CASSLESPWGHNQPQHF. The complete variable domain, with remaining parts taken from reference TRBV7-8 and TRBJ1-5, reads GAGVSQSPRYKVAKRGQDVALRCDPISGHVSLFWYQQALGQGPEFLTYFQNEAQLDKSGLPSDRFFAERPEGSVSTLKIQRTQQEDSAVYLCASSLESPWGHNQPQHFGDGTRLSIL.

This clone was observed a few times. The identical CDR3 is also encoded by other nucleotide sequences in the sample. J is TRBJ1-2 and V is TRBV7-6, with a possible D match to TRBD1 (6 bases). In germline, CDR1 is SGHVS, CDR2 FNYEAQ. The V gene lost 5 bases and the J gene lost 1 base, with 8 bases spanning the gap. This CDR3 region has 13 residues. The CDR3 region has the DNA TGTGCCAGCAGCCCACAGGGTAACTATGGCTACACCTTC. Protein product: CASSPQGNYGYTF.

This chain links TRBV11-3 with TRBJ2-1; maybe TRBD2 (6 bases). The ends were cut back, 3 bases at V and 7 bases at J, with 16 bases in the middle. Germline V gene data show CDR1 as SGHNT and CDR2 as YENEEA. The CDR3 extends over 15 amino acids. CDR3: CASSLGSGHGNEQFF. CDR3 sequence (DNA): TGTGCCAGCAGCTTGGGTAGCGGTCACGGGAATGAGCAGTTCTTC.

The chain carries TRBV6-1 and TRBJ1-4; 8 bases map to TRBD1. With 7 bases clipped from V and 6 bases from J, the junction kept 7 bases outside the gene matches. CDR1 MNHNS and CDR2 SASEGT come from the germline V gene. There are 14 residues in the CDR3. CDR3 region: CASTIDRGYEKLFF. The CDR3, as DNA: TGTGCCAGCACAATAGACAGGGGTTATGAAAAACTGTTTTTT.

The genes are TRBV7-9 and TRBJ2-1; the match to TRBD1 covers 8 bases. There are 15 residues in the CDR3. Losses at the gene ends were 4 bases for V and 7 bases for J; bases not matched to a gene: 9. In germline, CDR1 is SEHNR, CDR2 FQNEAQ (reference sequence). CDR3 sequence: CASSYWGQVKNEQFF. DNA for the CDR3: TGTGCCAGCAGCTACTGGGGACAGGTAAAAAATGAGCAGTTCTTC.

The CDR3 region is CASSLDPTGGEQYF. The CDR3 nucleotides read TGCGCCAGCAGCTTGGACCCCACCGGGGGCGAGCAGTACTTC. The rearrangement uses TRBV5-1 and TRBJ2-7; tentatively, D is TRBD2 (6 bases). V lost 0 bases and J 6 bases, leaving 13 bases between the germline ends. CDR3 length: 14 amino acids. The germline V gene encodes CDR1 SGHRS and CDR2 YFSETQ.

This clone was seen only a few times. This chain joins TRBV7-8 and TRBJ1-2; TRBD1 matches 7 bases. J lost 8 bases, V lost 4 bases, and 10 bases had no gene match. The CDR3 is made up of 14 amino acids. Germline lookup yields CDR1 SGHVS and CDR2 FQNEAQ. CDR3 sequence (DNA): TGTGCCAGCAGCTACCAGGGGGTACCCTCGGGCTACACCTTC. Translation: CASSYQGVPSGYTF.

This chain joins TRBV6-1 and TRBJ2-7, with TRBD2 matching over 13 bases. Looked up from germline, CDR1 is MNHNS and CDR2 is SASEGT. The CDR3 extends over 15 amino acids. J gave up 5 bases and V 7 bases, and 8 bases lay outside the gene matches. As DNA, the CDR3 is TGTGCCAGCATACGGAGACTAGCGGGAGGAAACGAGCAGTACTTC. Its translation: CASIRRLAGGNEQYF.

The rearrangement uses TRBV5-4 and TRBJ1-6, with TRBD1 matching 8 bases. This CDR3 is built from 16 residues. After removal of 0 bases from V and 11 bases from J, the junction contained 10 bases not matched to a gene. Germline CDR1 SGHNT, CDR2 YYREEE (reference sequence). The CDR3 reads CASSLDQGAGTAPLHF. As DNA, the CDR3 is TGTGCCAGCAGCTTGGATCAGGGGGCGGGTACGGCACCCCTCCACTTT.

CDR3 bases: TGCGCCAGCAGTCAAACTCCCCGAGACAGGGGACACCCCTATGGCTACACCTTC. Amino acid sequence: CASSQTPRDRGHPYGYTF. The V call is TRBV23-1, the J call TRBJ1-2, with TRBD1 matching 8 bases. TRBV23-1 is an ORF; its function is uncertain. J was trimmed by 4 bases and V by 2 bases; bases with no gene match: 15. This CDR3 is 18 amino acids long.

The chain uses TRBV14 and TRBJ1-1; 8 bases agree with TRBD1. Germline V CDR1 and CDR2: SGHDN, FVKESK. The CDR3 runs to 18 residues. The V gene end was trimmed by 0 bases and the J gene end by 5 bases; junction bases not matched to a gene: 14. CDR3 nucleotide sequence: TGTGCCAGCAGCCAAGATTTCCAGGGGGCGACGGGGTTAACTGAAGCTTTCTTT. It is translated as CASSQDFQGATGLTEAFF.

The rearrangement links TRBV30 to TRBJ2-2; 8 nucleotides agree with TRBD2. V dropped 3 bases and J dropped 6; count of bases not matched to a gene: 15. Per germline, CDR1 GTSNPN and CDR2 SVGIG (reference sequence). CDR3 length: 17 amino acids. This chain's CDR3 is CAWSPRGAGRASGELFF. As DNA, the CDR3 is TGTGCCTGGAGCCCCCGGGGGGCCGGGAGGGCCTCCGGGGAGCTGTTTTTT.

The gene calls are TRBV6-6 and TRBJ2-7, with D possibly matching TRBD2 (5 bases). The CDR3 is 16 amino acids. The germline CDR1 and CDR2 sequences are MNHNY and SVGAGI (reference sequence). The germline V and J ends were trimmed by 5 bases and 0 bases, with 17 bases remaining between them. Here the CDR3 DNA reads TGTGCCAGCAGTCCATTCTCGGGAAGTTTCTCCTACGAGCAGTACTTC. It translates to CASSPFSGSFSYEQYF.

The genes are TRBV11-2 and TRBJ1-1; 10 bases are a match to TRBD1. Losses at the gene ends were 3 bases for V and 1 base for J; bases not matched to a gene: 5. Germline V lookup: CDR1 SGHAT, CDR2 FQNNGV. The CDR3 has 16 residues. DNA for the CDR3: TGTGCCAGCAGCTTTAGGACAGGGGGTAGGAACACTGAAGCTTTCTTT. It codes for CASSFRTGGRNTEAFF. Variable domain in full (rest from reference TRBV11-2 and TRBJ1-1): EAGVAQSPRYKIIEKRQSVAFWCNPISGHATLYWYQQILGQGPKLLIQFQNNGVVDDSQLPKDRFSAERLKGVDSTLKIQPAKLEDSAVYLCASSFRTGGRNTEAFFGQGTRLTVV.

This clone was detected a few times. This sequence joins TRBV6-5 and TRBJ1-6; the D is unclear. The germline CDR1 and CDR2 sequences are MNHEY and SVGAGI. The length of the CDR3 is 12 residues. With 2 bases removed from V and 7 bases from J, the gap between germline ends came to 3 bases. The CDR3: CASSYQNSPLHF. In DNA, the CDR3 is TGTGCCAGCAGTTACCAGAATTCACCCCTCCACTTT.

The CDR3 is CASSASGGALTPTDTQYF. The CDR3 bases are TGTGCCAGCAGCGCCTCTGGGGGGGCCCTTACGCCCACAGATACGCAGTATTTT. The chain combines TRBV9 with TRBJ2-3, with D perhaps matching TRBD2 (7 bases). V gave up 3 bases and J gave up 2 bases, with 22 bases separating them. CDR1 and CDR2 (germline): SGDLS, YYNGEE. CDR3 length: 18 residues.

The chain is built from TRBV2 and TRBJ2-3; 7 positions agree with TRBD2. Germline CDR1 reads SNHLY; CDR2 reads FYNNEI. This CDR3 spans 15 amino acids. The trim removed 1 base at V and 6 bases at J, leaving 7 bases unmatched. CDR3 amino acids: CASSEVSGTGDTQYF. CDR3 nucleotides: TGTGCCAGCAGTGAAGTGAGCGGGACTGGGGATACGCAGTATTTT.

The gene calls are TRBV5-1 and TRBJ1-5, with a possible D match to TRBD1 (6 bases). The ends were cut back, 4 bases at V and 0 bases at J, with 14 bases in the middle. In germline, CDR1 is SGHRS, CDR2 YFSETQ. This CDR3 spans 16 amino acids. The CDR3 nucleotides read TGCGCCAGCAGCCCGACAACAGGGAATAGCAATCAGCCCCAGCATTTT. Translating it yields CASSPTTGNSNQPQHF.

In this sample, this clone turned up once. This chain joins TRBV14 and TRBJ2-7; D unclear. The CDR3 is 14 residues long. The V end lost 0 bases, the J end lost 1 base, and 7 bases lay between the germline ends. From germline, CDR1 is SGHDN and CDR2 FVKESK. The CDR3 spells CASSQENLSYEQYF. The CDR3 nucleotides are TGTGCCAGCAGCCAAGAAAATCTATCCTACGAGCAGTACTTC.

This clone showed up just a few times. This chain uses TRBV5-1 with TRBJ2-2, with 9 bases that match TRBD1. The CDR3 covers 16 residues. The germline CDR1 and CDR2 sequences are SGHRS and YFSETQ. V was clipped by 0 bases and J by 5 bases; unmatched bases: 5. CDR3 nucleotide sequence: TGCGCCAGCAGCTTGGACGGGACAGGGTCGACCGGGGAGCTGTTTTTT. Its translation: CASSLDGTGSTGELFF.

The chain is built from TRBV5-1 and TRBJ1-3; TRBD1 matches 7 bases. J lost 0 bases, V lost 0 bases, and 6 bases had no gene match. Germline V gene data show CDR1 as SGHRS and CDR2 as YFSETQ. The CDR3 length is 17 residues. CDR3 sequence: CASSLAGQSHSGNTIYF. The CDR3 DNA sequence: TGCGCCAGCAGCTTGGCGGGACAGAGCCACTCTGGAAACACCATATATTTT.

V is TRBV6-5 and J is TRBJ1-2; D gene ambiguous. The CDR3 sequence is 14 residues long. Deletions cut 2 bases from V and 0 bases from J, with 7 bases between. Germline V gene lookup returns CDR1 MNHEY and CDR2 SVGAGI. The CDR3, as DNA: TGTGCCAGCAGTTACCCCGTTACTAACTATGGCTACACCTTC. Translation: CASSYPVTNYGYTF.

This clone occurred many times. The chain is built from TRBV11-2 and TRBJ2-3, with D perhaps matching TRBD2 (5 bases). The ends were cut back, 5 bases at V and 2 bases at J, with 17 bases in the middle. The length of the CDR3 is 16 residues. Per the germline V gene, CDR1 is SGHAT and CDR2 is FQNNGV. CDR3 nucleotides: TGTGCCAGCAGCCAGAGGGCCAGAATCTTCACAGATACGCAGTATTTT. It specifies CASSQRARIFTDTQYF.

This clone showed up just a few times. The V gene is TRBV7-9, the J gene TRBJ2-5; 7 positions match TRBD1. With V trimmed by 5 bases and J by 1 base, 7 bases remained unmatched. Germline V gene sequence: CDR1 SEHNR, CDR2 FQNEAQ (reference sequence). CDR3 length equals 15 residues. The CDR3 loop is CASSLTGQIQETQYF. CDR3 DNA: TGTGCCAGCAGCCTCACGGGACAGATCCAAGAGACCCAGTACTTC.

This clone was counted once. The V and J genes are TRBV19 and TRBJ2-3, with 14 bases that match TRBD2. V lost 4 bases to trimming and J lost 5 bases; unmatched junction nucleotides: 2. This CDR3 comprises 15 residues. Germline CDR1 reads LNHDA; CDR2 reads SQIVND (reference sequence). The CDR3: CASSRGLAGEDTQYF. In nucleotides, the CDR3 is TGTGCCAGTAGTAGGGGACTAGCGGGAGAAGATACGCAGTATTTT.

The chain recombines TRBV7-8 with TRBJ2-7, with 11 bases matching TRBD2. The CDR3 spans 16 residues. Trimming cost V 1 base and J 7 bases; bases outside gene matches: 9. CDR1 is SGHVS, CDR2 FQNEAQ, per germline. CDR3 in DNA: TGTGCCAGCAGCTTAGGGATAGCGGGAGGGGCTGAGGAGCAGTACTTC. Its protein product is CASSLGIAGGAEEQYF. Full variable domain (rest looked up from reference TRBV7-8 and TRBJ2-7): GAGVSQSPRYKVAKRGQDVALRCDPISGHVSLFWYQQALGQGPEFLTYFQNEAQLDKSGLPSDRFFAERPEGSVSTLKIQRTQQEDSAVYLCASSLGIAGGAEEQYFGPGTRLTVT.

The chain combines TRBV21-1 with TRBJ1-1. TRBV21-1 is a pseudogene. There are 16 residues in the CDR3. The CDR3 nucleotides are TGTGCCAGCAGCAAAGAGAGGGAAGGCCGAGAGACTGAAGCTTTCTTT. It codes for CASSKEREGRETEAFF.

This clone was observed once. The chain links TRBV6-6 to TRBJ1-1, with TRBD1 identical over 8 bases. This CDR3 has 13 amino acids. V gave up 7 bases and J gave up 5 bases; unmatched junction bases: 6. CDR1 is MNHNY, CDR2 SVGAGI, per germline (reference sequence). CDR3 amino acids: CASTRQGRTEAFF. The DNA of the CDR3 is TGTGCCAGCACCAGACAGGGGCGGACTGAAGCTTTCTTT.

V gene TRBV6-5 combines with J gene TRBJ1-6; the D is unclear. The CDR3 runs to 15 residues. The V gene lost 5 bases and the J gene lost 7 bases, with 15 bases spanning the gap. The germline gives CDR1 MNHEY, CDR2 SVGAGI. The CDR3 region has the DNA TGTGCCAGCAGTACCTTAGCGGGCGGGAATTCACCCCTCCACTTT. Its protein product is CASSTLAGGNSPLHF.

This rearrangement joins TRBV27 to TRBJ2-7; 8 bases line up with TRBD1. With V trimmed by 5 bases and J by 4 bases, 7 bases remained unmatched. Per the germline V gene, CDR1 is MNHEY and CDR2 is SMNVEV (reference sequence). The CDR3 contains 14 residues. The CDR3 DNA reads TGTGCCAGCAGTCCAGGACAGGGTCTTTACGAGCAGTACTTC. Translation: CASSPGQGLYEQYF.

The V and J genes are TRBV5-1 and TRBJ2-5; tentatively, D is TRBD2 (6 bases). Gene TRBJ2-7 matches the end of the DNA better, so the J call may be wrong. Germline V gene lookup returns CDR1 SGHRS and CDR2 YFSETQ. The CDR3 runs 15 residues. The CDR3 DNA reads TGCGCCAGCAGCTTGGAGGGGACTCAAGACTACGAGCAGTACTTC. It specifies CASSLEGTQDYEQYF.